Below are 25 T cell receptor beta chains sequenced from a single sample in a study of response to subunit inactivated influenza vaccine. TCRdb processed the RT-PCR reads anew with MiXCR; each CDR3 protein has one entry. The sample yields 490,000 or so distinct CDR3 sequences, about 8% seen once. The input for sequencing was PBMCs from blood, taken less than 30 months after vaccination. These receptors originate from a man aged 50 to 69 who received an inactivated influenza vaccine.

This clonotype was seen repeatedly, ten times or more. The chain couples TRBV3-1 to TRBJ2-1, with D hard to call. Germline V gives CDR1 LGHDT, CDR2 YNNKEL (reference sequence). CDR3 length equals 13 residues. V was clipped by 4 bases and J by 4 bases, with 8 bases between them. Written as DNA, the CDR3 is TGTGCCAGCAGCCCCGGGCCGTACAATGAGCAGTTCTTC. This codes for CASSPGPYNEQFF.

The sample holds many counts of this clonotype. The V call is TRBV4-3, the J call TRBJ2-4; TRBD2 matches 13 bases. Germline values: CDR1 LGHNA, CDR2 YSLEER. After removal of 5 bases from V and 0 bases from J, the junction contained 7 bases not matched to a gene. The CDR3 spans 18 residues. This CDR3 is CASSGGLAGEGAKNIQYF. The CDR3 nucleotides are TGCGCCAGCAGCGGCGGACTAGCGGGGGAGGGAGCCAAAAACATTCAGTACTTC.

This clonotype was counted a few times. CDR3 DNA: TGTGCCAGCAGGAAAGGACAGGCAAACACTGAAGCTTTCTTT. Protein: CASRKGQANTEAFF. The chain combines TRBV7-2 with TRBJ1-1, with 7 bases aligning to TRBD1. This CDR3 spans 14 amino acids. After removal of 6 bases from V and 2 bases from J, the junction contained 6 bases not matched to a gene. Germline V gene data show CDR1 as SGHTA and CDR2 as FQGNSA.

The CDR3: CASSQLPGDMNTEAFF. The DNA for the CDR3 is TGTGCCAGCAGCCAACTCCCCGGGGATATGAACACTGAAGCTTTCTTT. This chain links TRBV28 with TRBJ1-1; no firm D call. The CDR3 length is 16 residues. The germline V gene encodes CDR1 MDHEN and CDR2 SYDVKM. V lost 6 bases and J lost 0, with 17 bases in between.

There are a few counts of this clonotype. V and J are TRBV29-1 and TRBJ2-5; D remains unclear. Germline V gene lookup returns CDR1 SQVTM and CDR2 ANQGSEA. The CDR3 length is 12 residues. V was shortened by 4 bases and J by 2 bases, with 8 bases between the two germline ends. The CDR3 loop is CSVAHRQETQYF. CDR3 sequence (DNA): TGCAGCGTTGCCCACAGACAAGAGACCCAGTACTTC.

This clonotype was observed at least ten times. This chain links TRBV7-2 with TRBJ2-1; D remains unclear. Trimming stripped 3 bases from V and 2 bases from J, with 14 bases between. Germline CDR1 reads SGHTA; CDR2 reads FQGNSA. The CDR3 runs 16 residues. CDR3 in DNA: TGTGCCAGCAGCTTTTTTATGTCAGCAACCTACAATGAGCAGTTCTTC. Encoded protein: CASSFFMSATYNEQFF.

This clonotype was observed many times. The CDR3 DNA reads TGTGCCAGCAGTGGGGGGACAGGGACCGTTTACGAGCAGTACTTC. Protein product: CASSGGTGTVYEQYF. The chain carries TRBV12-3 or TRBV12-4 and TRBJ2-7; 9 positions agree with TRBD1. The CDR3 length is 15 residues. The V segment lost 5 bases and the J segment 4 bases; nucleotides outside the gene matches: 9.

Comments on this clonotype: Mismatch with germline at one junction end may stem from a read error. The genes are TRBV19 and TRBJ2-2; D may be TRBD2 (5 bases). Germline CDR1 LNHDA, CDR2 SQIVND (reference sequence). The CDR3 totals 14 residues. CDR3 amino acids: CASSILAPTGQLFF. The DNA of the CDR3 is TGTGCCAGTAGTATCCTAGCACCCACCGGGCAGCTGTTTTTT.

A word on this clonotype: A junction end diverges from the germline sequence, so it may reflect a read error. The rearrangement uses TRBV20-1 and TRBJ2-3; 12 bases line up with TRBD2. The CDR3 contains 16 residues. CDR1 DFQATT and CDR2 SNEGSKA come from the germline V gene (reference sequence). CDR3 DNA: TGCAGTGCTAGCACTAGCGGGAGGTCTAGCACATATACGCAGTATTTT. Protein sequence: CSASTSGRSSTYTQYF.

There are many counts of this clonotype. The chain carries TRBV7-2 and TRBJ2-2; possible D gene TRBD1, 6 bases. Germline CDR1 reads SGHTA; CDR2 reads FQGNSA. V gave up 4 bases and J gave up 1 base, with 7 bases separating them. The CDR3 length is 14 residues. CDR3 amino acids: CASSWGQNTGELFF. DNA of the CDR3: TGTGCCAGCAGCTGGGGACAGAACACCGGGGAGCTGTTTTTT.

The chain carries TRBV6-1 and TRBJ2-7; 10 bases line up with TRBD1. Trimming took 8 bases from V and 2 from J; bases not matched to a gene: 9. From germline, CDR1 is MNHNS and CDR2 SASEGT. This CDR3 region has 15 residues. In DNA form, the CDR3 reads TGTGCCAGCCGGACAGGGGGACTAAATACCTACGAGCAGTACTTC. Encoded protein: CASRTGGLNTYEQYF.

This clonotype was detected a few times. This chain connects TRBV6-1 to TRBJ2-1; 10 positions agree with TRBD2. CDR1 is MNHNS and CDR2 is SASEGT in the germline V gene. There are 15 residues in the CDR3. V gave up 8 bases and J gave up 7 bases; unmatched junction bases: 11. CDR3 loop: CASQTSGGAGNEQFF. For the CDR3, the DNA is TGTGCCAGCCAAACGAGCGGGGGGGCGGGGAATGAGCAGTTCTTC.

Only one count was recorded for this clonotype. The chain couples TRBV4-1 to TRBJ2-2, with D unclear. This CDR3 region has 14 residues. V dropped 0 bases and J dropped 4 bases, with 6 bases sitting between them. Per germline, CDR1 MGHRA and CDR2 YSYEKL. In nucleotides, the CDR3 is TGCGCCAGCAGCCAAGATCAATTCACCGGGGAGCTGTTTTTT. This encodes CASSQDQFTGELFF.

The J gene is TRBJ2-7, the V gene TRBV7-9, with D possibly called TRBD1 or TRBD2 (5 bases each). The germline CDR1 and CDR2 sequences are SEHNR and FQNEAQ (reference sequence). The CDR3 length is 16 residues. V was shortened by 1 base and J by 2 bases, with 15 bases between the two germline ends. DNA of the CDR3: TGTGCCAGCAGCTTAGGTCACCGGGGCAGGGCCTACGAGCAGTACTTC. It encodes CASSLGHRGRAYEQYF.

DNA of the CDR3: TGTGCCAGCAGAGGGGGCAATCAGCCCCAGCATTTT. This translates into CASRGGNQPQHF. V is TRBV6-2 or TRBV6-3 and J is TRBJ1-5; tentatively, D is TRBD1 (5 bases). The CDR3 covers 12 residues. V lost 6 bases and J 2 bases, leaving 5 bases between the germline ends. Germline-derived CDR1 and CDR2 are MNHEY and SVGEGT.

In DNA, the CDR3 is TGTGCCAGCTCACCTCAGGGCAGGGGGTATTCTGAAGCTTTCTTT. It codes for CASSPQGRGYSEAFF. This chain connects TRBV18 to TRBJ1-1, with 7 bases fitting TRBD1. The CDR3 sequence is 15 residues long. J gave up 6 bases and V 3 bases, and 10 bases lay outside the gene matches. The germline V gene encodes CDR1 KGHSH and CDR2 LQKENI.

This chain links TRBV7-2 with TRBJ1-2; D is undetermined. Germline V gives CDR1 SGHTA, CDR2 FQGNSA. With 1 base removed from V and 2 bases from J, the gap between germline ends came to 8 bases. The CDR3 has 14 amino acids. The CDR3 nucleotides are TGTGCCAGCAGCTTAGTGTCTCAAAACTATGGCTACACCTTC. Translating it yields CASSLVSQNYGYTF.

The sample holds a few counts of this clonotype. The gene calls are TRBV2 and TRBJ2-1, with no clear D. The CDR3 consists of 10 residues. Germline-derived CDR1 and CDR2 are SNHLY and FYNNEI. V was shortened by 8 bases and J by 5 bases, with 4 bases between the two germline ends. CDR3: CASFNNEQFF. The CDR3 coding sequence is TGTGCCAGCTTTAACAATGAGCAGTTCTTC.

The chain employs TRBV7-3 and TRBJ2-2; D is undetermined. Germline CDR1 and CDR2: SGHTA and FQGTGA. This CDR3 has 13 residues. Trimming shortened V by 2 bases and J by 8 bases, and 9 bases separated the two germline ends. The CDR3 nucleotides are TGTGCCAGCAGCTTAGGCTTTGGAGGGGAGCTGTTTTTT. Protein: CASSLGFGGELFF.

This clonotype was detected only a few times. The chain employs TRBV7-2 and TRBJ2-7; D remains unclear. CDR1 SGHTA and CDR2 FQGNSA come from the germline V gene. V gave up 5 bases and J gave up 1 base, with 9 bases separating them. The CDR3 covers 13 residues. CDR3 protein: CASSPRPSYEQYF. CDR3 nucleotide sequence: TGTGCCAGCAGCCCCCGCCCGTCCTACGAGCAGTACTTC.

This clonotype was picked up many times. The V call is TRBV29-1, the J call TRBJ2-7; TRBD1 might be the D (5 bases). V lost 0 bases, J lost 3 bases, and 12 bases lay in between. Germline V gene data show CDR1 as SQVTM and CDR2 as ANQGSEA. CDR3 length: 14 residues. DNA for the CDR3: TGCAGCGTTGAAGACTGGCCAGACAGCTACGAGCAGTACTTC. It specifies CSVEDWPDSYEQYF.

This clonotype occurred a few times. The CDR3 region is CASSPLVYSAFF. The CDR3 nucleotides are TGTGCCAGCTCACCACTAGTTTATTCAGCTTTCTTT. This rearrangement joins TRBV18 to TRBJ1-1; no clear D. CDR1 is KGHSH, CDR2 LQKENI, per germline. Trimming left V 1 base short and J 10 bases short, with 10 bases between. The CDR3 is 12 amino acids.

Regarding this clonotype: This may stem from a read error, because a much larger clone lies one nucleotide away. This sequence joins TRBV10-3 and TRBJ2-1, with 7 bases that match TRBD2. The CDR3 is made up of 14 amino acids. V dropped 11 bases and J dropped 4; count of bases not matched to a gene: 11. The germline CDR1 and CDR2 sequences are ENHRY and SYGVKD. The CDR3 region is CAARGGQAYNEQFF. CDR3 sequence (DNA): TGTGCCGCCCGGGGAGGGCAGGCTTACAATGAGCAGTTCTTC.

This clonotype was seen more than once but under ten times. This chain joins TRBV20-1 and TRBJ1-1; D may be TRBD1 (5 bases). The germline V gene has CDR1 DFQATT and CDR2 SNEGSKA (reference sequence). V was clipped by 8 bases and J by 0 bases, with 22 bases between them. The CDR3 is 16 amino acids. CDR3 in amino acids: CSTPPQRAGMNTEAFF. The CDR3 DNA reads as TGCAGTACTCCACCCCAGCGGGCAGGGATGAACACTGAAGCTTTCTTT.

J is TRBJ2-3 and V is TRBV11-2; D is uncertain. V dropped 3 bases and J dropped 0 bases, with 13 bases sitting between them. Germline V gene data show CDR1 as SGHAT and CDR2 as FQNNGV. This CDR3 has 16 amino acids. The CDR3 sequence: CASSLVPAPSTDTQYF. Written as DNA, the CDR3 is TGTGCCAGCAGCTTGGTACCGGCGCCTAGCACAGATACGCAGTATTTT.